This TCR beta chain came from a study of post-analysis software for immune sequencing data. Study details: In terms of disease course, relapsing-remitting, secondary progressive and progressive-relapsing multiple sclerosis were included.

Study-wide results and limits: Normalized Chao1 diversity was significantly reduced in patients versus controls.

Unique molecular identifiers were built into the TCR beta cDNA libraries. T cells, about 0.9 to 11 million of them, yielded approximately 530,000 cDNA molecules. One entry per CDR3 protein results from TCRdb running MiXCR on the PCR reads. Of some 890,000 distinct CDR3 sequences in the sample, under 70% were seen once. As regards this clonotype: The target antigen is unknown.

The source material was blood. The TCR originated in a girl aged 10-17 years with multiple sclerosis.

The chain's CDR3 is CASRGPTEDYGYTF. In DNA, the CDR3 is TGCGCCAGCAGAGGCCCGACAGAAGACTATGGCTACACCTTC. The V gene is TRBV5-1, the J gene TRBJ1-2, with D perhaps TRBD1 (5 bases). The ends were cut back, 5 bases at V and 3 bases at J, with 14 bases in the middle. The CDR3 loop spans 14 amino acids. Per germline, CDR1 SGHRS and CDR2 YFSETQ. Full variable domain (remainder filled in from reference TRBV5-1 and TRBJ1-2): KAGVTQTPRYLIKTRGQQVTLSCSPISGHRSVSWYQQTPGQGLQFLFEYFSETQRNKGNFPGRFSGRQFSNSRSEMNVSTLELGDSALYLCASRGPTEDYGYTFGSGTRLTVV.